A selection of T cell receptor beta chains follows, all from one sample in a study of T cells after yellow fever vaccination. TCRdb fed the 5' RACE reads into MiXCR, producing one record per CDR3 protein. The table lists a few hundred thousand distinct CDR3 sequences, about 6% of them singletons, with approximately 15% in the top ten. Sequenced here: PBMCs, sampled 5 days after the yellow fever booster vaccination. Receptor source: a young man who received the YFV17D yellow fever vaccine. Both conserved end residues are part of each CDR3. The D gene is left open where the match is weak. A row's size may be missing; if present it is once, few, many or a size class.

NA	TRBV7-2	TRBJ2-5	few	TGTGCCAGCAGCCTGGGACTTCTTGAGACCCAGTACTTC	CASSLGLLETQYF
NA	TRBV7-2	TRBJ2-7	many	TGTGCCAGCAGTCCTGCGGGGGCCACCTACGAGCAGTACTTC	CASSPAGATYEQYF
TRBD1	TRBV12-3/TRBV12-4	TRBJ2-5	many	TGTGCCAGCAGTTCCGACAGGGAAGGGGAGACCCAGTACTTC	CASSSDREGETQYF
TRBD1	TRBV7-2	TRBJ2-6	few	TGTGCCAGTCCGTCGGGGACAGGGGGGTCTGGGGCCAACGTCCTGACTTTC	CASPSGTGGSGANVLTF
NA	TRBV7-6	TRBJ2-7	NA	TGTGCCAGCAGCCCCCGTGAGGCGGGATCCTACGAGCAGTACTTC	CASSPREAGSYEQYF
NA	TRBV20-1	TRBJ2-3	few	TGCAGTCCCAGGGGGGGAGGCACAGATACGCAGTATTTT	CSPRGGGTDTQYF
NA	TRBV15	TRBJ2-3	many	TGTGCCACCAGCCCCGGGTGGGGCCAGATGGCGCAGTATTTT	CATSPGWGQMAQYF
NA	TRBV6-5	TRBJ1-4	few	TGTGCCAGCAGTTACTTAATATCGCACGTAGACGAAAAACTGTTTTTT	CASSYLISHVDEKLFF
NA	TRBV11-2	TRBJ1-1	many	TGTGCCAGCAGCTGGTCCGGGGCCTTAAGCACTGAAGCTTTCTTT	CASSWSGALSTEAFF
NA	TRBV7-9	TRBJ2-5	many	TGTGCCATCGACCCATCCGGCATTCGGACCCAGTACTTC	CAIDPSGIRTQYF
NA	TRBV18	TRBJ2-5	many	TGTGCCAGCTCACCACCAGTCCAAGAGACCCAGTACTTC	CASSPPVQETQYF
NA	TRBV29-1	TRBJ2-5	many	TGCAGCGTTGATGCAGGACAAGAGACCCAGTACTTC	CSVDAGQETQYF
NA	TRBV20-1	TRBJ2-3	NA	TGCAGTGCTCAACTGACAGGTAGACACACAGATACGCAGTATTTT	CSAQLTGRHTDTQYF
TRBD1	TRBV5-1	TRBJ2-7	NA	TGCGCCAGCAGCCCACTCCCGGCAGGGGGACGGTACGAGCAGTACTTC	CASSPLPAGGRYEQYF
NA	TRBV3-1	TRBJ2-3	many	TGTGCCAGCAGCCAAGATAAAGATACGCAGTATTTT	CASSQDKDTQYF
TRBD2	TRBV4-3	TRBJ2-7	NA	TGCGCCAGCAGCCAAGACACTAGCGGGAGAGGGTCCTACGAGCAGTACTTC	CASSQDTSGRGSYEQYF
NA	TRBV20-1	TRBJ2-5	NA	TGCAGTGCTAGAAAACCGGGCCTGAAAGAGACCCAGTACTTC	CSARKPGLKETQYF
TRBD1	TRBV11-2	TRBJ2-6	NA	TGTGCCAGCACACCCTGGGGGACAGAACCGAAGTCTGGGGCCAACGTCCTGACTTTC	CASTPWGTEPKSGANVLTF
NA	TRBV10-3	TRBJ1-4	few	TGTGCCATCAGTGAGTCGGACAGTGGTAATGAAAAACTGTTTTTT	CAISESDSGNEKLFF
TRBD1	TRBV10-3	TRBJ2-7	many	TGTGCCATCAGCGAGACCTTACCGGGACAGGGAGCCAACGAGCAGTACTTC	CAISETLPGQGANEQYF
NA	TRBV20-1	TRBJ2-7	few	TGCAGTGCTACGCCCCCGACAGGTAGCTCCTACGAGCAGTACTTC	CSATPPTGSSYEQYF
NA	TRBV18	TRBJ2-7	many	TGTGCCAGCTCCTTCGGGACACCGAGCTCCTACGAGCAGTACTTC	CASSFGTPSSYEQYF
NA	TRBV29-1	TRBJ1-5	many	TGCAGCGTTGGTGGTGGACCTCTGGTGCCCCAGCATTTT	CSVGGGPLVPQHF
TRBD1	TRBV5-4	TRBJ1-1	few	TGTGCCAGCAGCATACAGGGGCAGAACACTGAAGCTTTCTTT	CASSIQGQNTEAFF
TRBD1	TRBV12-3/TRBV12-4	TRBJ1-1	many	TGTGCCAGCAGTCCGCGGGACAGGGAAGGCACTGAAGCTTTCTTT	CASSPRDREGTEAFF
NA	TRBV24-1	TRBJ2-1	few	TGTGCCACAGGGACTGGCTCCTACAATGAGCAGTTCTTC	CATGTGSYNEQFF